One TCR beta chain is described in this entry. Its recognized antigen is unknown. No base quality values were provided; no much bigger clone lies one nucleotide off. Library preparation was by the immunoSEQ multiplex PCR assay. Sourced from immuneACCESS, this table was stored by TCRdb with only in-frame sequences that have V and J called. A share of the clones is absent; for the studies checked, an unresolved V gene accounts for under half, and the remainder has no known explanation. A total of about 180,000 clones appear in this sample, more than 80% of them only once. About 1.4% of the sample is in the top ten clones. CDR1 and CDR2, per the germline V gene, are MGHRA and YSYEKL. The CDR3 covers 15 residues, taking in both the cysteine and the phenylalanine. The DNA shown is the 45-base CDR3, in frame from base 1. Trimming removed 4 bases from V and 4 bases from J; the gene matches leave 9 bases unexplained.

This specimen belongs to a study of control samples from healthy donors and cancer patients (dated by TCRdb to 2020 to 2022). Sequencing was carried out using blood. Rearrangement joined TRBV4-1 to TRBJ2-7, with 8 junctional bases fitting TRBD1. The receptor was derived from a man aged 30-40 years in good health. Read as DNA, the sequence is TGCGCCAGCAGCCCAAGTGGACAGGGCCAATACGAGCAGTACTTC. It translates to CASSPSGQGQYEQYF.